The 3 T cell receptor beta chains below all came from one sample that was sequenced in a study of blood T cell repertoires in COVID-19. Method: immunoSEQ multiplex PCR; TCRdb's copy keeps in-frame clones and lacks some. The sample contains some 170,000 clones, approximately 88% of which appear only once. The sequenced material came from peripheral blood. The receptors come from a woman aged 40-49 years with COVID-19, enrolled during active disease.

The rearrangement joins TRBV19 to TRBJ2-7; 9 positions match TRBD1. V lost 2 bases and J lost 6; bases outside the gene matches: 8. The CDR3 totals 15 residues. In germline, CDR1 is LNHDA, CDR2 SQIVND (reference sequence). The CDR3 region is CASSISGQGPGEQYF. Written as DNA, the CDR3 is TGTGCCAGTAGTATATCGGGACAGGGTCCAGGCGAGCAGTACTTC. Using reference TRBV19 and TRBJ2-7 for the parts outside the CDR3, the full variable domain is DGGITQSPKYLFRKEGQNVTLSCEQNLNHDAMYWYRQDPGQGLRLIYYSQIVNDFQKGDIAEGYSVSREKKESFPLTVTSAQKNPTAFYLCASSISGQGPGEQYFGPGTRLTVT.

The V call is TRBV11-2, the J call TRBJ2-5; D is ambiguous. This CDR3 is built from 13 residues. CDR1 SGHAT and CDR2 FQNNGV come from the germline V gene. Trimming left V 1 base short and J 0 bases short, with 3 bases between. CDR3 in amino acids: CASSLVYQETQYF. The CDR3, as DNA: TGTGCCAGCAGCTTAGTCTACCAAGAGACCCAGTACTTC.

This clone has just one count. The chain joins TRBV27 to TRBJ2-7; TRBD1 is a possible D gene (6 bases). There are 13 residues in the CDR3. V was trimmed by 6 bases and J by 4 bases, leaving 13 bases between them. Germline assignment: CDR1 MNHEY and CDR2 SMNVEV (reference sequence). The CDR3 coding sequence is TGTGCCAGCAGGTGGGGGCCGGTTTACGAGCAGTACTTC. Amino acid sequence: CASRWGPVYEQYF.